The clone carrying this T cell receptor (beta chain) was found many times. Germline CDR1 and CDR2: MDHEN and SYDVKM. This CDR3 region has 14 residues. With V trimmed by 4 bases and J by 4 bases, 4 bases remained unmatched. It was considered stable Graves' hyperthyroidism when ophthalmopathy did not progress within 18 months. The source of the sample is a study of T cells in Graves' hyperthyroidism and ophthalmopathy. It was RNA transcripts that yielded the amplified TCR beta CDR3 regions. When the TCR CDR3 underwent first-round RT-PCR, the HTBI primer set was used. TCRdb ran MiXCR on the multiplex PCR reads and lists one entry per CDR3 protein. The repertoire has a few hundred thousand distinct CDR3 sequences, approximately 14% of them found once; the top ten carry around 6.6%.

Sequencing was carried out using blood. The J gene is TRBJ1-5, the V gene TRBV28; 7 bases match TRBD1. The receptor comes from a woman aged 25 to 39 with Graves' hyperthyroidism. The CDR3 DNA follows: TGTGCCAGCAGTTCTCTACAGGGGAATCAGCCCCAGCATTTT. Its translation is CASSSLQGNQPQHF.